These 5 T cell receptor beta chains share one sample of origin, sequenced in a study of beta chain features in type 1 diabetes. TCRB transcripts that were expressed got sequenced, as all of the isolated RNA had been reverse transcribed. The method was immunoSEQ multiplex PCR; TCRdb's version includes in-frame clones alone and lacks a portion of them. The data show about 300,000 clones, under 8.5% seen once. Sequences were obtained from central memory CD4+ T cells from blood. These receptors all come from a young woman in good health.

This clone came up many times. The rearrangement joins TRBV2 to TRBJ2-1; possibly TRBD2 for D (6 bases). The V gene's germline CDR1 is SNHLY and CDR2 FYNNEI. The length of the CDR3 is 13 residues. V shed 7 bases and J shed 4 bases, with 11 bases lying between them. The CDR3: CASTRTNYNEQFF. In nucleotides, the CDR3 is TGTGCCAGCACGCGGACTAATTACAATGAGCAGTTCTTC.

This clone was observed a handful of times. The chain joins TRBV7-2 to TRBJ1-2, with D tentatively TRBD1 (5 bases). The CDR3 is 13 amino acids. Germline V gene sequence: CDR1 SGHTA, CDR2 FQGNSA. Trimming took 4 bases from V and 6 from J, leaving 12 bases between them. The CDR3 spells CASSWNRDDGYTF. In DNA, the CDR3 is TGTGCCAGCAGCTGGAACCGGGACGATGGCTACACCTTC. The variable domain in full, completed from reference TRBV7-2 and TRBJ1-2, reads GAGVSQSPSNKVTEKGKDVELRCDPISGHTALYWYRQSLGQGLEFLIYFQGNSAPDKSGLPSDRFSAERTGGSVSTLTIQRTQQEDSAVYLCASSWNRDDGYTFGSGTRLTVV.

The table lists this clone with a few counts. This chain connects TRBV28 to TRBJ2-7; unclear D gene. The V gene lost 0 bases and the J gene lost 2 bases, with 8 bases spanning the gap. This CDR3 is 14 amino acids long. Per the germline V gene, CDR1 is MDHEN and CDR2 is SYDVKM. CDR3 sequence (DNA): TGTGCCAGCAGTTTATGGGCCACCCCCTACGAGCAGTACGTC. Encoded protein: CASSLWATPYEQYV.

This clone was observed a handful of times. The chain employs TRBV11-3 and TRBJ2-3, with D perhaps TRBD1 (6 bases). Germline CDR1 and CDR2: SGHNT and YENEEA. The CDR3 consists of 14 residues. V was pared by 3 bases and J by 2 bases, with 9 bases between. The CDR3 loop is CASSFDRFTDTQYF. CDR3 bases: TGTGCCAGCAGCTTTGACAGGTTCACAGATACGCAGTATTTT.

This clone was detected many times. The CDR3, as DNA: TGTGCCAGCAGCGCCCGGGACCGATCGGCCTACAATGAGCAGTTCTTC. Its protein product is CASSARDRSAYNEQFF. The V and J genes are TRBV9 and TRBJ2-1; D could derive from TRBD1 or TRBD2 (5 bases each). In germline, CDR1 is SGDLS, CDR2 YYNGEE. This CDR3 is 16 amino acids long. Trimming removed 3 bases at V and 2 bases at J, with 15 bases between.